A selection of T cell receptor beta chains follows, all from one sample in a study of blood T cell repertoires in COVID-19. TCRdb's table, derived via immunoSEQ multiplex PCR, lists solely in-frame clones and lacks some. The sample lists 350,000 to 550,000 clones, approximately 90% seen once, with approximately 4.5% in the top ten. Material for sequencing was peripheral blood. The receptors were sampled from a woman in her thirties with acute or convalescent COVID-19. Both conserved end residues are part of each CDR3. D genes are given only for firm matches. Size tells how often a clone was seen (once, few, many) or the class of an expanded clone, and some rows leave it out.

cdr3_nt cdr3_aa v_call clone_size d_call j_call
TGTGCCAGCAGCTTTACAGGGGGCTATCAGCCCCAGCATTTT CASSFTGGYQPQHF TRBV2 - TRBD1 TRBJ1-5
TGTGCCAGCAGTTTAATTGCGGGGGGGCCGGTAGAGACCCAGTACTTC CASSLIAGGPVETQYF TRBV28 - TRBD2 TRBJ2-5
TGCGCCAGCAGTGAATCTAACCGGAGAGATACGCAGTATTTT CASSESNRRDTQYF TRBV10-2 - - TRBJ2-3
TGTGCCAGCACCCAAGACAGGGGGGTCTACAATGAGCAGTTCTTC CASTQDRGVYNEQFF TRBV6-5 - TRBD1 TRBJ2-1
TGTGCCAGCAGCCAAGGGACAGGGGACACTGAAGCTTTCTTT CASSQGTGDTEAFF TRBV3-1/TRBV3-2 - TRBD1 TRBJ1-1
TGTGCCAGCTCACCGACTTTGTCTCCTTTAGATACAGATACGCAGTATTTT CASSPTLSPLDTDTQYF TRBV18 once - TRBJ2-3
TGTGCCAGCAGCCAAGGAAGAGGGGGGCCCCAGCATTTT CASSQGRGGPQHF TRBV14 - - TRBJ1-5
TGTGCCAGCAGCCAAGATCGTGGGGGGAAAACTGAAGCTTTCTTT CASSQDRGGKTEAFF TRBV3-1/TRBV3-2 - - TRBJ1-1
TGTGCCAGCAGCTTGGACAGGGGGCCAGATACGCAGTATTTT CASSLDRGPDTQYF TRBV5-4 - TRBD1 TRBJ2-3
TGTGCCAGCAGTTACGGACAGGGTTACACCGGGGAGCTGTTTTTT CASSYGQGYTGELFF TRBV6-6 - TRBD1 TRBJ2-2
TGTGCCAGCAGTTTAAAGGACTTAGACAATGAGCAGTTCTTC CASSLKDLDNEQFF TRBV28 - - TRBJ2-1
TGTGCTAGTGGTTTGCTACTAGCGGGGGTTTACGAGCAGTACTTC CASGLLLAGVYEQYF TRBV12-5 - TRBD2 TRBJ2-7
TGTGCCAGCAGCTTCTCTATCACAGATACGCAGTATTTT CASSFSITDTQYF TRBV7-3 few - TRBJ2-3
TGCAGCGTTGTGGGGGCCTTAGGAGAGACCCAGTACTTC CSVVGALGETQYF TRBV29-1 - - TRBJ2-5
TGCGCCAGCAGCTTGGGGGGACAGGCGGCGCACACCGGGGAGCTGTTTTTT CASSLGGQAAHTGELFF TRBV5-1 - TRBD1 TRBJ2-2
TGTGCCAGCGGACAGGGCACTAGCACAGATACGCAGTATTTT CASGQGTSTDTQYF TRBV3-1/TRBV3-2 - TRBD1 TRBJ2-3
TGTGCCAGCAGCGCCTCCGGGACAGGGATAGACTTT CASSASGTGIDF TRBV2 - TRBD1 TRBJ1-6
TGTGCCAGCAGTGAAGTCTCCGGGGGAACAGGGGAGCTGTTTTTT CASSEVSGGTGELFF TRBV2 - - TRBJ2-2
TGTGCCAGCAAACCAACAGGGCTTAACGAGCAGTACTTC CASKPTGLNEQYF TRBV2 - - TRBJ2-7
TGCGCCAGCAGCCAAGGTGGGGGGGAACCCTACGAGCAGTACTTC CASSQGGGEPYEQYF TRBV4-1 - TRBD2 TRBJ2-7
TGTGCCACCGGGGGATACAATGAGCAGTTCTTC CATGGYNEQFF TRBV10-3 - - TRBJ2-1
TGTGCCAGCAGCCACGGGACAGGGCAGTATTTT CASSHGTGQYF TRBV4-2 - TRBD1 TRBJ2-3
TGTGCCAGTAGTATGGCGGGACTTTCAGTGGCAGATACGCAGTATTTT CASSMAGLSVADTQYF TRBV19 - - TRBJ2-3
TGTGCCAGCAGTTCGGGGAATGAGCAGTTCTTC CASSSGNEQFF TRBV6-5 - - TRBJ2-1
TGTGCCAGCAGTTCTAGCCGCTGGCAGACGAACACTGAAGCTTTCTTT CASSSSRWQTNTEAFF TRBV27 few - TRBJ1-1
TGTGCCAGCAGCTTAGACCGGACAGGGGGTTTCTATGGCTACACCTTC CASSLDRTGGFYGYTF TRBV5-5 - TRBD1 TRBJ1-2
TGTGCCTGGAGCCTAGACAGGGCCCGGCCCCAGCATTTT CAWSLDRARPQHF TRBV30 once TRBD1 TRBJ1-5
TGTGCCAGCAGGATGCAGGGGGCCGGGATGAACACTGAAGCTTTCTTT CASRMQGAGMNTEAFF TRBV2 - TRBD1 TRBJ1-1
TGTGCCAGCAAGAGGACAGGGGGTTTCGTAGAGCAGTTCTTC CASKRTGGFVEQFF TRBV6-5 - TRBD1 TRBJ2-1
TGCGCCAGCAGCCCACTGACTAGCGGGGGGGCCAGGGATGAGCAGTTCTTC CASSPLTSGGARDEQFF TRBV5-1 - TRBD2 TRBJ2-1
TGTGCCAGCAGTTACTCTAGGACAGCGTCCTACGAGCAGTACTTC CASSYSRTASYEQYF TRBV6-5 - - TRBJ2-7
TGTGCCAGCATGACCCCTCAGGGCAGCCGAGACCACGGGAATCAGCCCCAGCATTTT CASMTPQGSRDHGNQPQHF TRBV6-4 - - TRBJ1-5
TGTGCCAGCAGAGCGGGGCTGCCGGGCTACGAGCAGTACTTC CASRAGLPGYEQYF TRBV6-5 - TRBD2 TRBJ2-7
TGTGCCAGCAGCGCAGGACAGGGTTTTAGATATGGCTACACCTTC CASSAGQGFRYGYTF TRBV9 - TRBD1 TRBJ1-2
TGTGCCAGCAGTTACTCGAATCCACAGGGTGAGTACGAGCAGTACTTC CASSYSNPQGEYEQYF TRBV6-5 - - TRBJ2-7
TGTGCCAGCAGTGAGACAGGGGGTTATCAGCCCCAGCATTTT CASSETGGYQPQHF TRBV6-1 - TRBD1 TRBJ1-5
TGTGCCAGCTCACCAAGGGAGGGGACGGCCTACGGAGATACGCAGTATTTT CASSPREGTAYGDTQYF TRBV18 - TRBD2 TRBJ2-3
TGTGCCAGCAGCTTAGCATCGCGGCGGAACACTGAAGCTTTCTTT CASSLASRRNTEAFF TRBV7-8 - - TRBJ1-1
TGCGCCAGCAGCCACACTAAGCTAGCTGTGGATACGCAGTATTTT CASSHTKLAVDTQYF TRBV4-1 - - TRBJ2-3
TGTGCCAGCAGTCCGGGGGTCTCGGGACAGGGGAACTATGGCTACACCTTC CASSPGVSGQGNYGYTF TRBV2 - TRBD1 TRBJ1-2